The sequence of this TCR beta chain was determined in a study of response to subunit inactivated influenza vaccine. Trimming took 1 base from V and 2 from J; bases not matched to a gene: 8. The CDR3 runs 16 residues. Germline CDR1 is MGHRA and CDR2 is YSYEKL. TCRdb reanalysed the RT-PCR reads using MiXCR and keeps one entry per CDR3 protein. The sample carries over 450,000 distinct CDR3 sequences, approximately 13% recorded once. The chain carries TRBV4-1 and TRBJ2-7; 7 nucleotides agree with TRBD2. The source is a man aged 50-60 years who received an inactivated influenza vaccine. Sequencing used PBMCs from blood, obtained roughly 48 days after vaccination. The CDR3 sequence is CASSQVGAGETYEQYF. The CDR3 coding sequence is TGCGCCAGCAGCCAAGTCGGGGCGGGAGAGACCTACGAGCAGTACTTC.